This T cell receptor (beta chain) was found in a study of vaccination and CD4 T cells after COVID-19 (dated by TCRdb to 2022 to 2024). Describing the broader study: Convalescent patients had a positive SARS-CoV-2 result on nasal swab PCR, and of these patients, several had mild disease and one had severe disease. The convalescent cohort comprised six males and four females, including two Hispanic individuals, seven Caucasians, two Asians and one multiracial person. Two doses of either the Pfizer-BioNTech BNT162b2 vaccine (n=8) or the Moderna mRNA-1273 vaccine (n=2) were administered to participants. Post-COVID blood samples from convalescent patients were collected a median of approximately 100 days after diagnosis, with a range of 35 to 161 days. Post-vaccine blood samples were taken a median of 72 days after the second vaccine dose, with a range of 14 to 241 days. The cultures were stimulated with overlapping spike peptide pools from SARS-CoV-2 and from the common cold coronaviruses HCoV-NL63, HCoV-OC43 and HCoV-229E. Control cultures received a CEFX viral epitope pool as the positive control, an HIV-1 Nef peptide pool as the negative control, or no peptide. In ten to eleven COVID-19 convalescent patients and a handful of infection-naive healthy vaccine recipients, researchers compared the spike-specific CD4+ TCR repertoire from before mRNA vaccination with the repertoire from after.

Broader findings and caveats from the paper: In convalescent patients, nearly all vaccine-specific clones (304 of 307) were found to be mono-reactive for SARS-CoV-2 spike rather than cross-reactive with common cold coronaviruses. An increase in the median number of SARS-CoV-2-reactive clonotypes from 20 to 25 after infection to a few dozen after vaccination was observed, but the change was not found to be significant. Only a relatively small number of convalescent patients were included in the study, and early timepoints following natural infection were not analyzed. Among convalescent patients, a median 86.3% of the SARS-CoV-2-reactive clones seen after vaccination appeared only after vaccination, which suggests priming specific to the vaccine.

V is pared back by 3 bases and J by 5 bases, with 13 bases lying between the germline termini. Reading the germline V gene gives CDR1 LGHNA and CDR2 YNFKEQ. Reading from cysteine to phenylalanine, the CDR3 counts 14 amino acids. Here the CDR3 DNA is all that survives: 42 bases in frame from base 1. This clonotype was seen a few times. This clone's antigen is unknown. Base qualities are not recorded, but no much larger clone differs from it by a single base. Libraries came from PCR. DNA from cultured CD4+ T cells underwent TCR sequencing with the Oncomine TCR Beta short-read assay at the Johns Hopkins FTIC core. Genomic DNA was extracted from the cultured CD4+ T cells with the QIAamp micro DNA kit. Oncomine TCR Beta libraries made from cultured CD4+ T cells were pooled using unique dual indexes and sequenced on an Illumina iSeq 100. The authors processed their data as follows. Non-productive sequences were removed, and CDR3s that did not start with C, did not end with F or W, or were shorter than 7 amino acids were discarded. The MANAFEST web application was used to identify antigen-specific clonotypes by comparing peptide-stimulated wells against reference wells and other culture wells. Positive clones required FDR below 0.05, an odds ratio above 5, and productive frequency above 0.1% in at least two of three replicate wells. A clonotype counted as cross-reactive if it showed significant expansion both in the SARS-CoV-2 spike wells and in at least one common cold coronavirus spike condition. Using R version 3.6.1, CDR3 homology was evaluated through Levenshtein distances (stringdist) along with unrooted phylogenetic trees (ape). In-frame beta chains were kept once TCRdb had trimmed the public reads at Q25 with fastp and called clones with MiXCR. For every CDR3 protein sequence, its rows merge into one entry that carries the most common genes and DNA. TCRdb assigned the V and J calls; the authors' analysis was not used. The sample includes more than 20,000 distinct CDR3 sequences, with approximately 51% observed a single time. Roughly 9% of the sample lies in the top ten.

Explained via the paper, the treatment or condition label denotes: approximately 9-day PBMC culture with coronavirus spike peptide pools or control peptides (ViraFEST assay). To expand antigen-specific T cells with peptide pools and then pick out the expanded clonotypes through TCR sequencing, the study relied on the ViraFEST assay. The positive SARS-CoV-2 PCR tests of the convalescent patients were dated from March to December 2020, before the Alpha, Beta and Delta variants emerged in the United States. Each well held around 2 million PBMCs cultured with around 9 ug/ml peptide pools in IMDM containing around 5% human AB serum and 9 to 10 IU/ml IL-2. On days 3 and 7, half of the culture medium was replaced with fresh IL-2-containing medium. CD4+ T cells were isolated after roughly eleven days of culture through negative selection using the EasySep CD4+ T cell isolation kit. PBMCs were separated from whole blood using Ficoll-Paque Plus gradient centrifugation and then either used fresh or cryopreserved at -140C. In general, triplicate wells were set up for every culture condition.

This sequence uses TRBV4-2 and TRBJ2-5; a tentative D call is TRBD2 (6 bases match). Sequences were obtained from CD4+ T cells from blood, cultured in vitro. This TCR was recovered from a human donor who had recovered from COVID-19. The CDR3: CASSQGRWEETQYF. The DNA sequence follows: TGTGCCAGCAGCCAGGGGAGGTGGGAGGAGACCCAGTACTTC.